This note documents a single T cell receptor beta chain sequence. This clone was counted between two and nine times. Its cognate antigen has yet to be identified. Base qualities are missing; no much larger clone stands one base away. What the time point label conveys for this sample: blood sample drawn before combined kidney and bone marrow transplant. Thawed PBMCs were FACS-sorted into unstimulated Tregs (CD4+CD25+CD127-), CD4+ non-Tregs (CD4+CD25-), CD4 cells and CD8 cells. Prior to Treg sorting, thawed PBMCs were rested overnight with about 200 IU/ml IL-2 at 37 degrees C. 4 combined kidney and bone marrow transplant recipients from the ITN036ST trial were included as patients, and samples were available only from these trial subjects. Healthy control blood was separated into PBMCs by Ficoll density gradient and cryopreserved, and patient PBMCs were collected both before and after transplant. Looking up the germline V gene yields CDR1 SGHRS and CDR2 YFSETQ. Taken from cysteine to phenylalanine, the CDR3 has 15 residues. CDR3 DNA is the only sequence kept; it has 45 bases, read in frame from the first base. The junction carries 7 bases between V and J, which are trimmed by 1 base and 0 bases respectively.

The record originates from a study of Tregs in tolerant kidney transplant recipients (dated by TCRdb to between 2018 and 2020). About the study as a whole: The transplants used related donors along with nonmyeloablative bone marrow transplantation, and in the human trials mixed chimerism was transient. The study applied TCRbeta sequencing to find donor-specific regulatory T cells before combined kidney and bone marrow transplantation and then followed those same cells after transplant.

Genomic DNA was extracted from sorted cells with the QIAGEN DNeasy Blood and Tissue Kit for TCRbeta CDR3 sequencing. Through immunoSEQ, high-throughput TCRbeta CDR3 sequencing was done commercially, including PCR amplification with internal controls and bias correction. The original pipeline was this. Unique productive TCRbeta sequences were defined by CDR3 nucleotide sequence when primers matched and otherwise by CDR3 amino acid sequence together with Vbeta and Jbeta genes. Sorting error was corrected by removing sequences shared between sorted populations at a frequency ratio of 2:1 or less, and the remaining shared sequences were assigned to the higher population. Donor-reactive sequences were defined as at least 5-fold expanded in CFSE-low cells versus unstimulated cells, with frequency of at least 0.01% in CFSE-low cells. Repertoire divergence was quantified by Jensen-Shannon divergence calculated from the top 100 TCRbeta sequences ranked by frequency. For any sample with multiple sequencing runs, sorting error was corrected in each run separately before the runs were pooled. What TCRdb holds here is the immuneACCESS table cut down to in-frame rearrangements. Part of the clones is not present; checked against another copy, under half of the missing clones reflect an unresolved V gene, and the others are unexplained. V and J calls and clone size follow that table, whereas D and trimming were derived from the DNA. Within this sample are some 4,000 clones, with roughly 85% of them counted one time only. The ten largest clones represent about 1.6% of the sample.

Findings and caveats that apply to the study as a whole: Because only a small number of patients were included, the study had limitations, and the results will need to be validated in larger populations as well as under other immunosuppression protocols. Donor-specific Treg expansion was found to exceed global Treg expansion in tolerant patients, suggesting antigen-driven rather than nonspecific expansion. Expanding Tregs with activated donor B cells appeared to identify the most biologically relevant and donor-specific TCRbeta repertoire. Because the PCR primers were changed over time for some patients, nucleotide-level comparison could not be performed across the samples from those patients. Biological reproducibility was not directly addressed, though technical replication error appeared minimal.

The receptor was isolated from a human donor who received a combined kidney and bone marrow transplant. Sequencing was performed on Tregs from blood, taken before the transplant. The receptor chain draws on TRBV5-1 and TRBJ2-2; the D gene remains uncertain. The sequenced DNA is TGCGCCAGCAGCTTGCCAGAAGCGAACACCGGGGAGCTGTTTTTT. Translation gives CASSLPEANTGELFF. With the portions outside the CDR3 filled from the reference TRBV5-1 and TRBJ2-2 genes, the complete variable region becomes KAGVTQTPRYLIKTRGQQVTLSCSPISGHRSVSWYQQTPGQGLQFLFEYFSETQRNKGNFPGRFSGRQFSNSRSEMNVSTLELGDSALYLCASSLPEANTGELFFGEGSRLTVL.